Below are 2 T cell receptor beta chains sequenced from a single sample in a study of CD8 T cells in ankylosing spondylitis. The study's findings and limits: One TCR beta motif, made up of about 8 highly homologous variants, appeared characteristic of ankylosing spondylitis blood.

TCRdb redid the calling of the 5' RACE reads with MiXCR, one entry per CDR3 protein. The top ten clones hold about 0.94% of a sample with around 430,000 distinct CDR3 sequences, roughly 17% of them seen once. These receptors have no identified antigens. The sequenced sample consisted of blood, either unsorted or a sorted T cell fraction (not recorded which). The source is a male donor with ankylosing spondylitis.

In its sample, this clonotype was seen a few times. This chain links TRBV2 with TRBJ2-7, with D unresolved. This CDR3 has 15 residues. Germline values: CDR1 SNHLY, CDR2 FYNNEI. V was trimmed by 5 bases and J by 4 bases, leaving 18 bases between them. CDR3 sequence reads: CASSPRPGGAYEQYF. The CDR3 DNA reads as TGTGCCAGCAGTCCGCGGCCGGGTGGAGCTTACGAGCAGTACTTC.

There are a few counts of this clonotype. V gene TRBV6-5 combines with J gene TRBJ2-5; D gene unclear. CDR1 and CDR2 (germline): MNHEY, SVGAGI. Deletions cut 0 bases from V and 1 base from J, with 6 bases between. CDR3 size: 14 residues. The DNA of the CDR3 is TGTGCCAGCAGTTACTCGTCAGGCCAAGAGACCCAGTACTTC. Its protein product is CASSYSSGQETQYF.